This T cell receptor beta chain was profiled in a study of blood T cell repertoires in COVID-19. About the study: Spain, Italy and the United States supplied samples that represented acute and convalescent COVID-19. Sources were T cells, B-cell-depleted T cells, or PBMCs; the material itself was cDNA or gDNA.

The CDR3 runs 15 residues. Trimming removed 6 bases from V and 0 bases from J; junction bases left unmatched: 4. Germline V lookup: CDR1 SGHRS, CDR2 YFSETQ. As originally analysed: Scientists estimated how many nucleated cells there were by amplifying reference gene primers. Here immunoSEQ multiplex PCR was the method, and the copy in TCRdb shows in-frame clones only, minus some. V, J and clone size reflect that table, while D and trimming were determined from the DNA. The sample carries more than 10,000 clones, approximately 91% recorded once. The chain carries TRBV5-1 and TRBJ2-2; 8 bases line up with TRBD1. The receptor's source is a human donor in a cohort sampled during active COVID-19. Sequencing was done on a sample of peripheral blood. The CDR3: CASKRDRPNTGELFF. The CDR3 DNA sequence: TGCGCCAGCAAGAGGGACAGGCCGAACACCGGGGAGCTGTTTTTT.